The 20 T cell receptor beta chains reported below all come from one sample, sequenced in a study of T cells in Graves' hyperthyroidism and ophthalmopathy. RNA transcripts served as the template for amplifying TCR beta CDR3 regions. The study used the HTBI primer set for a first-round RT-PCR of the TCR CDR3. In TCRdb, the multiplex PCR reads were re-called with MiXCR into one record per CDR3 protein. The repertoire consists of under 800,000 distinct CDR3 sequences, with about 15% occurring once and the leading ten covering around 9.6%. Sequencing input: blood. The receptors come from a woman under 30 with Graves' hyperthyroidism.

Concerning this clonotype: This clone may be a read error of a much larger clone one base away. This chain joins TRBV6-2 or TRBV6-3 and TRBJ1-1, with D tentatively TRBD1 (6 bases). The germline V gene encodes CDR1 MNHEY and CDR2 SVGEGT. The CDR3 spans 15 residues. CDR3 sequence: CANSYSPTGLSEAFF. For the CDR3, the DNA is TGTGCCAACAGTTACTCTCCGACAGGCTTAAGTGAAGCTTTCTTT.

The chain employs TRBV28 and TRBJ2-1; no reliable D call. V was trimmed by 7 bases and J by 8 bases, leaving 9 bases between them. Germline assignment: CDR1 MDHEN and CDR2 SYDVKM. The CDR3 has 11 amino acids. The DNA of the CDR3 is TGTGCCAGCACCAGTAGGTATGAGCAGTTCTTC. As protein: CASTSRYEQFF.

V usage is TRBV9 and J usage is TRBJ2-7; D ambiguous. This CDR3 is 15 amino acids long. Trimming removed 0 bases from V and 5 bases from J, with 15 bases in between. Germline-derived CDR1 and CDR2 are SGDLS and YYNGEE. The chain's CDR3 is CASSVAEGRQDEQYF. DNA of the CDR3: TGTGCCAGCAGCGTAGCTGAAGGCAGGCAGGACGAGCAGTACTTC.

This clonotype appeared many times. The CDR3 is CASSPPKGLAGRGGEQFF. CDR3 nucleotide sequence: TGTGCCAGCAGCCCCCCGAAAGGGCTAGCGGGAAGGGGAGGTGAGCAGTTCTTC. This rearrangement joins TRBV7-8 to TRBJ2-1, with 9 positions matching TRBD2. This CDR3 spans 18 amino acids. After removal of 5 bases from V and 9 bases from J, the junction contained 20 bases not matched to a gene. The germline V gene encodes CDR1 SGHVS and CDR2 FQNEAQ.

This clonotype was counted ten times or more. This chain uses TRBV4-3 with TRBJ2-7, with 7 bases identical to TRBD2. The CDR3 contains 16 residues. Per germline, CDR1 LGHNA and CDR2 YSLEER. Trimming cost V 0 bases and J 2 bases; bases outside gene matches: 7. This CDR3 reads CASSQDGGGTPYEQYF. DNA of the CDR3: TGCGCCAGCAGCCAAGATGGGGGGGGGACCCCCTACGAGCAGTACTTC.

This clonotype was counted between two and nine times. J is TRBJ1-1 and V is TRBV6-5; D possibly corresponds to TRBD1 (5 bases). Germline V gives CDR1 MNHEY, CDR2 SVGAGI. The CDR3 covers 14 residues. The V end was cut by 2 bases, the J end by 5 bases, with 12 bases between. DNA for the CDR3: TGTGCCAGCAGTTACAAAATTGGGGGGACTGAAGCTTTCTTT. Translated: CASSYKIGGTEAFF.

This chain links TRBV19 with TRBJ1-2, with D perhaps TRBD1 (5 bases). The germline CDR1 and CDR2 sequences are LNHDA and SQIVND (reference sequence). This CDR3 is 14 amino acids long. Deletions cut 2 bases from V and 4 bases from J, with 11 bases between. As DNA, the CDR3 is TGTGCCAGTAGTATACAGGGTTCGCCCTATGGCTACACCTTC. It translates to CASSIQGSPYGYTF.

The genes are TRBV7-6 and TRBJ1-4; TRBD1 matches 9 bases. CDR3 size: 14 residues. Germline V CDR1 and CDR2: SGHVS, FNYEAQ. Unmatched junction bases numbered 3, after V lost 5 bases and J lost 5 bases. CDR3 protein: CASSQGTGNEKLFF. Here the CDR3 DNA reads TGTGCCAGCAGCCAAGGGACAGGGAATGAAAAACTGTTTTTT.

The rearrangement links TRBV3-1 to TRBJ2-7, with D perhaps TRBD1 (5 bases). Germline V gene sequence: CDR1 LGHDT, CDR2 YNNKEL (reference sequence). The CDR3 covers 14 residues. V was clipped by 0 bases and J by 2 bases, with 8 bases between them. The CDR3 DNA is TGTGCCAGCAGCCAAGACAGGGCCACCTACGAGCAGTACTTC. Its protein is CASSQDRATYEQYF.

Of note for this clonotype: A read error may account for a junction end that differs from germline. The chain combines TRBV4-3 with TRBJ2-3, with TRBD1 matching over 8 bases. In germline, CDR1 is LGHNA, CDR2 YSLEER. The CDR3 loop spans 14 amino acids. The CDR3 is CAGSLRGPTDTQYF. The CDR3 DNA is TGCGCCGGCAGCCTCAGGGGGCCCACAGATACGCAGTATTTT.

V gene TRBV24-1 combines with J gene TRBJ2-1; 7 bases are a match to TRBD2. V shed 3 bases and J 6 bases; nucleotides not matched to a gene: 10. The length of the CDR3 is 16 residues. The germline V gene encodes CDR1 KGHDR and CDR2 SFDVKD. CDR3 sequence: CATSDPGLNLGNEQFF. The CDR3 nucleotides are TGTGCCACCAGTGATCCGGGACTAAACCTTGGCAATGAGCAGTTCTTC.

This clonotype was counted ten times or more. This chain joins TRBV30 and TRBJ2-3; D may correspond to TRBD1 or TRBD2 (7 bases each). In germline, CDR1 is GTSNPN, CDR2 SVGIG (reference sequence). Trimming stripped 1 base from V and 2 bases from J, with 22 bases between. The CDR3 length is 18 residues. This chain's CDR3 is CAWSGDREVAGDTDTQYF. In nucleotides, the CDR3 is TGTGCCTGGAGTGGAGACAGGGAAGTGGCGGGAGACACAGATACGCAGTATTTT. Using reference TRBV30 and TRBJ2-3 for the parts outside the CDR3, the full variable domain is SQTIHQWPATLVQPVGSPLSLECTVEGTSNPNLYWYRQAAGRGLQLLFYSVGIGQISSEVPQNLSASRPQDRQFILSSKKLLLSDSGFYLCAWSGDREVAGDTDTQYFGPGTRLTVL.

At least ten counts were recorded for this clonotype. The J gene is TRBJ2-7, the V gene TRBV30; D is possibly TRBD1 (6 bases). Per the germline V gene, CDR1 is GTSNPN and CDR2 is SVGIG (reference sequence). The CDR3 has 13 residues. V lost 5 bases, J lost 6 bases, and 17 bases lay in between. CDR3 residues: CAWELSRGSEQYF. CDR3 DNA sequence: TGTGCCTGGGAGTTGTCCAGGGGATCCGAGCAGTACTTC.

This sequence joins TRBV10-3 and TRBJ2-7, with D perhaps TRBD1 (6 bases). V was cut by 5 bases and J by 3 bases, with 14 bases left in between. Germline-derived CDR1 and CDR2 are ENHRY and SYGVKD. The CDR3 has 14 amino acids. The CDR3 region has the DNA TGTGCCATCAGTCTGTCAGGGGCGGGCTACGAGCAGTACTTC. This codes for CAISLSGAGYEQYF.

This clonotype was observed many times. The V call is TRBV6-2 or TRBV6-3, the J call TRBJ1-5, with D perhaps TRBD1 (5 bases). The CDR3 is 14 residues long. The V end lost 6 bases, the J end lost 5 bases, and 14 bases lay between the germline ends. Germline CDR1 is MNHEY and CDR2 is SVGEGT. CDR3 sequence (DNA): TGTGCCAGCAGCCCTCGACAGAGACATCAGCCCCAGCATTTT. Translating it yields CASSPRQRHQPQHF.

This clonotype was recorded at least ten times. The chain uses TRBV7-8 and TRBJ2-7; a weak D match, TRBD1 (6 bases). The CDR3 is 13 residues long. CDR1 is SGHVS, CDR2 FQNEAQ, per germline. Between the trimmed V and J ends, which lost 6 bases and 4 bases, there was a span of 13 bases. For the CDR3, the DNA is TGTGCCAGCAGGGGGGACAACTTTTACGAGCAGTACTTC. It encodes CASRGDNFYEQYF.

This clonotype has ten or more counts. The chain employs TRBV2 and TRBJ2-3; 10 bases are a match to TRBD1. V was pared by 4 bases and J by 1 base, with 8 bases of the junction left unmatched. The CDR3 totals 17 residues. Looked up from germline, CDR1 is SNHLY and CDR2 is FYNNEI. CDR3 protein: CASSGQGANARTDTQYF. The CDR3 DNA follows: TGTGCCAGCAGTGGACAGGGGGCCAATGCTCGCACAGATACGCAGTATTTT.

The genes are TRBV4-1 and TRBJ2-1, with 9 bases fitting TRBD1. V was clipped by 1 base and J by 5 bases; unmatched bases: 3. The CDR3 runs 15 residues. The V gene's germline CDR1 is MGHRA and CDR2 YSYEKL. DNA for the CDR3: TGCGCCAGCAGCCAAGGGACAGGGGTAAACAATGAGCAGTTCTTC. This translates into CASSQGTGVNNEQFF.

This clonotype was seen ten or more times. The chain is built from TRBV6-1 and TRBJ2-2, with D tentatively TRBD2 (6 bases). Per the germline V gene, CDR1 is MNHNS and CDR2 is SASEGT. This CDR3 has 14 residues. CDR3 sequence reads: CAVRVAVLTGELFF. As DNA, the CDR3 is TGTGCGGTCCGGGTAGCGGTCCTCACCGGGGAGCTGTTTTTT.

On this clonotype: A read error is likely, as this CDR3 ends without the conserved phenylalanine or tryptophan. V gene TRBV3-1 combines with J gene TRBJ2-4; 7 bases line up with TRBD2. Trimming at V came to 2 bases and at J to 3 bases, leaving 4 bases not matched to a gene. The length of the CDR3 is 15 residues. Germline V gives CDR1 LGHDT, CDR2 YNNKEL (reference sequence). The CDR3 reads CASSQPTSSKNIQYL. CDR3 bases: TGTGCCAGCAGCCAACCGACTAGCAGCAAAAACATTCAGTACCTC.